The 12 T cell receptor beta chains below were found in one sample sequenced in a study of blood T cell repertoires in COVID-19. Generated by immunoSEQ multiplex PCR, the TCRdb table keeps only in-frame clones and is missing some. Of over 200,000 clones listed, 75% to 90% are singletons. Sequenced: peripheral blood. Receptors originate from a human donor in a cohort sampled during active COVID-19.

The rearrangement links TRBV7-9 to TRBJ2-2; D gene unclear. Germline CDR1 is SEHNR and CDR2 is FQNEAQ (reference sequence). Between the trimmed V and J ends, which lost 2 bases and 5 bases, there was a span of 6 bases. The CDR3 extends over 13 amino acids. CDR3 residues: CASSLIRTGELFF. CDR3 DNA sequence: TGTGCCAGCAGCTTAATTAGAACCGGGGAGCTGTTTTTT.

The genes are TRBV18 and TRBJ1-3; possibly TRBD1 for D (5 bases). The CDR3 contains 15 residues. Germline values: CDR1 KGHSH, CDR2 LQKENI. V was clipped by 2 bases and J by 4 bases, with 12 bases between them. The CDR3 loop reads CASSPGRGTGNTIYF. The CDR3 DNA sequence: TGTGCCAGCTCACCAGGAAGGGGAACGGGAAACACCATATATTTT.

The gene calls are TRBV27 and TRBJ1-2; 8 positions match TRBD1. The CDR3 runs 14 residues. The ends lost 4 bases at V and 2 bases at J; junction bases unmatched: 3. Germline V gene sequence: CDR1 MNHEY, CDR2 SMNVEV (reference sequence). The CDR3 coding sequence is TGTGCCAGCAGTTCTGGACAGGGCAACTATGGCTACACCTTC. Protein product: CASSSGQGNYGYTF.

CDR3 nucleotides: TGTGCCTGGAGTGAGTCAGGACAGGGATCCTACGAGCAGTACTTC. Its translation is CAWSESGQGSYEQYF. This chain connects TRBV30 to TRBJ2-7; 8 bases line up with TRBD1. Germline V gene data show CDR1 as GTSNPN and CDR2 as SVGIG (reference sequence). V trimming: 1 base; J trimming: 1 base; junction bases outside the gene matches: 6. The CDR3 totals 15 residues.

The chain couples TRBV11-2 to TRBJ2-1; 14 bases fit TRBD2. Unmatched junction bases numbered 4, after V lost 7 bases and J lost 2 bases. Germline V CDR1 and CDR2: SGHAT, FQNNGV. CDR3 size: 16 residues. The CDR3 bases are TGTGCCAGCAAGGGGACTAGCGGGAGTGCCTACAATGAGCAGTTCTTC. This gives the protein CASKGTSGSAYNEQFF.

The chain employs TRBV5-4 and TRBJ2-1; 9 nucleotides align to TRBD2. The CDR3 sequence is 15 residues long. Germline assignment: CDR1 SGHNT and CDR2 YYREEE (reference sequence). V gave up 1 base and J gave up 7 bases; unmatched junction bases: 6. The CDR3, as DNA: TGTGCCAGCAGCTTGAGTAGCGGGAGAAGAAATGAGCAGTTCTTC. Protein: CASSLSSGRRNEQFF.

The rearrangement uses TRBV9 and TRBJ2-7, with 7 bases lining up with TRBD1. The J segment lost 1 base and the V segment lost 0 bases, leaving 4 bases of the junction unmatched. The CDR3 contains 15 residues. CDR1 is SGDLS, CDR2 YYNGEE, per germline. The CDR3 DNA reads as TGTGCCAGCAGCGTAGAGGGGGACAGTTCCTACGAGCAGTACTTC. Translating it yields CASSVEGDSSYEQYF.

The chain links TRBV7-8 to TRBJ2-5; 9 bases agree with TRBD1. V was pared by 5 bases and J by 5 bases, with 6 bases of the junction left unmatched. Germline-derived CDR1 and CDR2 are SGHVS and FQNEAQ. This CDR3 spans 14 amino acids. In nucleotides, the CDR3 is TGTGCCAGCAGCCACAGGGGGCGATCGGAGACCCAGTACTTC. This codes for CASSHRGRSETQYF. The complete variable domain, with remaining parts taken from reference TRBV7-8 and TRBJ2-5, reads GAGVSQSPRYKVAKRGQDVALRCDPISGHVSLFWYQQALGQGPEFLTYFQNEAQLDKSGLPSDRFFAERPEGSVSTLKIQRTQQEDSAVYLCASSHRGRSETQYFGPGTRLLVL.

The chain recombines TRBV24-1 with TRBJ2-7; the match to TRBD1 covers 8 bases. The CDR3 length is 14 residues. V lost 3 bases, J lost 6 bases, and 6 bases stayed unmatched. Per germline, CDR1 KGHDR and CDR2 SFDVKD. The CDR3 here is CATSDPQGASEQYF. The CDR3 DNA sequence: TGTGCCACCAGTGATCCGCAGGGGGCGAGCGAGCAGTACTTC.

V usage is TRBV11-2 and J usage is TRBJ2-7; 8 nucleotides match TRBD2. J gave up 3 bases and V 5 bases, and 9 bases lay outside the gene matches. Germline V lookup: CDR1 SGHAT, CDR2 FQNNGV. The CDR3 totals 15 residues. The CDR3 here is CASSGVVAGRYEQYF. CDR3 bases: TGTGCCAGCAGCGGGGTCGTAGCGGGGCGCTACGAGCAGTACTTC.

The rearrangement joins TRBV28 to TRBJ1-1; D perhaps matches TRBD1 (5 bases). Germline lookup yields CDR1 MDHEN and CDR2 SYDVKM. V lost 2 bases and J 3 bases, leaving 10 bases between the germline ends. There are 14 residues in the CDR3. The chain's CDR3 is CASSLPGGYTEAFF. The CDR3 nucleotides are TGTGCCAGCAGTTTACCCGGGGGTTACACTGAAGCTTTCTTT.

The chain joins TRBV28 to TRBJ2-3; a possible D gene is TRBD1 (6 bases). V lost 5 bases and J 0 bases, leaving 12 bases between the germline ends. The germline V gene encodes CDR1 MDHEN and CDR2 SYDVKM. The CDR3 spans 15 residues. The CDR3 is CASSETGSSTDTQYF. CDR3 bases: TGTGCCAGCAGTGAGACAGGTTCTAGCACAGATACGCAGTATTTT.